This T cell receptor beta chain appears in the sequencing data of a study of control samples from healthy donors and cancer patients (dated by TCRdb to 2020 to 2022). Library preparation employed the immunoSEQ multiplex PCR assay. TCRdb took this table from immuneACCESS and kept in-frame rearrangements with V and J called. Such tables lack part of the clones; where checked against another copy, unresolved V genes explain under half of the gap, and the rest is unexplained. The sample contains 90,000 to 130,000 clones, roughly 79% of them found a single time. Around 6.2% of the sample lies in the top ten. Comments on this clone: No antigen is known for it. One base away there is no much larger clone; base qualities are not given.

The CDR3 sequence holds 13 residues, the cysteine and phenylalanine included. The kept DNA is CDR3 alone, 39 bases in frame from the first base. Compared with germline, V lacks 7 bases and J lacks 6 bases; bases without a gene match: 4. For CDR1 and CDR2, the germline V gene lists SGHVS and FQNEAQ. The source is a man between 18 and 35 years old in good health. Input material: blood. The rearrangement combines TRBV7-8 with TRBJ2-5; TRBD1 aligns with 11 central bases. The CDR3 has the sequence CASTQDRGQTQYF. The bases read TGTGCCAGCACCCAGGACAGGGGGCAGACCCAGTACTTC.